The 11 T cell receptor beta chains listed next were all sequenced from one sample in a study of T cell responses to AZD1222 COVID-19 vaccine. Assay: immunoSEQ multiplex PCR; the TCRdb copy retains only in-frame clones and omits some. Of 100,000 to 150,000 clones listed, around 87% were seen once; the top ten hold 1.4% to 1.5%. The material sequenced was peripheral blood, taken on day 0 of AZD1222 vaccination. The receptors here all came from an adult in good health.

This clone appeared a single time. This CDR3 is CASSDQLDSGNTIYF. Here the CDR3 DNA reads TGCGCCAGCAGTGATCAGTTAGACTCTGGAAACACCATATATTTT. This chain connects TRBV10-1 to TRBJ1-3; unclear D gene. Trimming left V 3 bases short and J 0 bases short, with 9 bases between. Germline CDR1 and CDR2: WNHNN and SYGVQD (reference sequence). The CDR3 spans 15 residues.

This clone was observed a few times. The rearrangement uses TRBV29-1 and TRBJ1-1; maybe TRBD1 (6 bases). The germline V gene has CDR1 SQVTM and CDR2 ANQGSEA. This CDR3 is built from 13 residues. Trimming took 4 bases from V and 6 from J, leaving 15 bases between them. CDR3 sequence: CSVVSGQTAEAFF. DNA of the CDR3: TGCAGCGTTGTTTCGGGACAAACCGCTGAAGCTTTCTTT.

The chain is built from TRBV14 and TRBJ1-3; no firm D call. The germline gives CDR1 SGHDN, CDR2 FVKESK. CDR3 size: 13 residues. V dropped 4 bases and J dropped 1 base, with 5 bases sitting between them. The CDR3 DNA reads TGTGCCAGCAGCCCGTGGTCTGGAAACACCATATATTTT. This gives the protein CASSPWSGNTIYF.

For the CDR3, the DNA is TGCGCCAGCAGCCCCGGGACTCAAAGGGATGAGCAGTTCTTC. It translates to CASSPGTQRDEQFF. The rearrangement joins TRBV5-1 to TRBJ2-1, with D possibly being TRBD2 (6 bases). The length of the CDR3 is 14 residues. Germline values: CDR1 SGHRS, CDR2 YFSETQ. V dropped 4 bases and J dropped 8 bases, with 16 bases sitting between them.

CDR3 DNA: TGTGCCAGCAGCTTCAGGCGGGGCCGGAGCAATCAGCCCCAGCATTTT. Its protein is CASSFRRGRSNQPQHF. The V gene is TRBV7-8, the J gene TRBJ1-5; possibly TRBD1 for D (5 bases). This CDR3 region has 16 residues. In germline, CDR1 is SGHVS, CDR2 FQNEAQ. Trimming shortened V by 3 bases and J by 1 base, and 13 bases separated the two germline ends.

The chain joins TRBV28 to TRBJ1-2, with no clear D. CDR3 length equals 13 residues. Trimming pared 1 base from V and 8 bases from J, leaving 11 bases between. Germline lookup yields CDR1 MDHEN and CDR2 SYDVKM. This CDR3 is CASSLSTGVGYTF. The CDR3 DNA reads TGTGCCAGCAGTTTATCCACGGGTGTCGGCTACACCTTC.

The chain combines TRBV24-1 with TRBJ2-2, with a possible D match to TRBD2 (6 bases). Trimming took 5 bases from V and 6 from J, leaving 18 bases between them. The CDR3 is made up of 16 amino acids. The germline CDR1 and CDR2 sequences are KGHDR and SFDVKD. The CDR3 coding sequence is TGTGCCACCAGTGGCGGGACCCGTGGGTTCTCCGGGGAGCTGTTTTTT. It translates to CATSGGTRGFSGELFF.

This clone showed up just a few times. The rearrangement uses TRBV6-2 or TRBV6-3 and TRBJ2-1; D gene unclear. V gave up 0 bases and J gave up 7 bases, with 10 bases separating them. Per germline, CDR1 MNHEY and CDR2 SVGEGT. This CDR3 is built from 14 residues. In DNA, the CDR3 is TGTGCCAGCAGTTACTCGATTAGAAGAAATGAGCAGTTCTTC. Translated, it gives CASSYSIRRNEQFF.

The CDR3 reads CASSRQGNQPQHF. In nucleotides, the CDR3 is TGTGCCAGTAGCAGACAGGGTAATCAGCCCCAGCATTTT. The chain has TRBV19 and TRBJ1-5; 7 bases align to TRBD1. In germline, CDR1 is LNHDA, CDR2 SQIVND (reference sequence). The CDR3 is 13 amino acids. V trimming: 6 bases; J trimming: 4 bases; junction bases outside the gene matches: 3. The entire variable domain, with the rest obtained from reference TRBV19 and TRBJ1-5, is as follows: DGGITQSPKYLFRKEGQNVTLSCEQNLNHDAMYWYRQDPGQGLRLIYYSQIVNDFQKGDIAEGYSVSREKKESFPLTVTSAQKNPTAFYLCASSRQGNQPQHFGDGTRLSIL.

The chain combines TRBV18 with TRBJ1-2, with a weak D call TRBD1 (6 bases). The V gene's germline CDR1 is KGHSH and CDR2 LQKENI. This CDR3 spans 12 amino acids. V lost 5 bases to trimming and J lost 6 bases, with 10 bases between them. The CDR3 coding sequence is TGTGCCAGCTCAGCCACAGGGAATGGCTACACCTTC. Translation gives CASSATGNGYTF. The full variable domain, its missing parts supplied by reference TRBV18 and TRBJ1-2, is NAGVMQNPRHLVRRRGQEARLRCSPMKGHSHVYWYRQLPEEGLKFMVYLQKENIIDESGMPKERFSAEFPKEGPSILRIQQVVRGDSAAYFCASSATGNGYTFGSGTRLTVV.

The genes are TRBV12-3 or TRBV12-4 and TRBJ2-1, with 13 bases aligning to TRBD2. The CDR3 length is 13 residues. The V gene end was trimmed by 9 bases and the J gene end by 6 bases; junction bases not matched to a gene: 2. CDR3 sequence: CARTSGGPNEQFF. The CDR3 nucleotides are TGTGCCAGGACTAGCGGGGGGCCCAATGAGCAGTTCTTC.